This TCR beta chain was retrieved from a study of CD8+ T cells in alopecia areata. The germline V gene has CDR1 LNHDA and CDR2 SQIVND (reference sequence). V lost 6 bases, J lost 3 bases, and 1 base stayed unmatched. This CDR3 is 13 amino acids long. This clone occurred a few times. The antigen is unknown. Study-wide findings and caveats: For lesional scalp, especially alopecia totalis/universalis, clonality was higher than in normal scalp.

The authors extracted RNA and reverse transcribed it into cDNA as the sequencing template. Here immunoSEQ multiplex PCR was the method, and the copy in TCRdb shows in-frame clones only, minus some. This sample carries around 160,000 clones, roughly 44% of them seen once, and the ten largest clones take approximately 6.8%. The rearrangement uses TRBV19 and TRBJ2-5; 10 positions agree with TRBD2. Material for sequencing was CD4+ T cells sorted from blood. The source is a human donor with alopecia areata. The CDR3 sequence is CASSGLAEETQYF. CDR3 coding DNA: TGTGCCAGTAGCGGACTAGCGGAAGAGACCCAGTACTTC.